This T cell receptor (beta chain) was obtained from a study of cytomegalovirus exposure and HLA in healthy donors. The CDR3 spans 16 residues. V dropped 2 bases and J dropped 5; count of bases not matched to a gene: 11. Germline CDR1 reads MNHEY; CDR2 reads SVGAGI. This clone was detected a few times. Its antigen is unidentified. Study-level results: Serostatus for CMV was the only available immune exposure information.

13 Jbeta primers and 60 Vbeta primers were used for the PCR. Clones were read by immunoSEQ multiplex PCR, and TCRdb kept only the in-frame ones, dropping some. The sample holds approximately 190,000 clones, more than 80% seen once. The sequence derives from a woman between 50 and 59 years old in good health and CMV-seropositive. Specimen: PBMCs. V usage is TRBV6-5 and J usage is TRBJ1-1, with TRBD1 matching over 7 bases. In nucleotides, the CDR3 is TGTGCCAGCAGTTACGGACAGGTCATCTCGGGGACTGAAGCTTTCTTT. Its translation is CASSYGQVISGTEAFF.